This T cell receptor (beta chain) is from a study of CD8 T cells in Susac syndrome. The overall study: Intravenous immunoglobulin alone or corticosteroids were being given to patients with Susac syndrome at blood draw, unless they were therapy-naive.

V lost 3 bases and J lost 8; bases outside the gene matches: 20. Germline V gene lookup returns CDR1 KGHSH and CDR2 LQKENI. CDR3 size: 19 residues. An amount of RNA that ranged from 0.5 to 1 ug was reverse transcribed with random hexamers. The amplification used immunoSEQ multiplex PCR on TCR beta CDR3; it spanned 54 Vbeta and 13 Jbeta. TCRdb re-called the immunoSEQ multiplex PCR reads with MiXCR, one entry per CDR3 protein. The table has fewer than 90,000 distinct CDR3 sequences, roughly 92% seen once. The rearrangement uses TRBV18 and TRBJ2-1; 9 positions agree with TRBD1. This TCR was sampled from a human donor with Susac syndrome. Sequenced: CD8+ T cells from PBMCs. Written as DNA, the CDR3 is TGTGCCAGCTCACCTTGGGCGGTTGAGGACAGGGGTGGTGTTGATGAGCAGTTCTTC. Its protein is CASSPWAVEDRGGVDEQFF.